The 24 T cell receptor beta chains presented below share a single source sample, sequenced in a study of blood T cell repertoires in COVID-19. Libraries were prepared by immunoSEQ multiplex PCR; TCRdb keeps only in-frame clonotypes and omits some of them. In the table there are 300,000 to 450,000 clones, 85% of which are singletons. Sequenced: peripheral blood. Receptors originate from a woman aged 18-30 years with acute or convalescent COVID-19.

Concerning this clone: This same CDR3 is encoded by further DNA sequences in the sample. The V and J genes are TRBV9 and TRBJ1-1; possible D gene TRBD1, 6 bases. Deletions cut 0 bases from V and 0 bases from J, with 12 bases between. The CDR3 runs to 16 residues. Germline V gene sequence: CDR1 SGDLS, CDR2 YYNGEE. The CDR3 DNA sequence: TGTGCCAGCAGCGTAGAAGGACAGCTAATGAACACTGAAGCTTTCTTT. Encoded protein: CASSVEGQLMNTEAFF. Full variable domain (missing parts from reference TRBV9 and TRBJ1-1): DSGVTQTPKHLITATGQRVTLRCSPRSGDLSVYWYQQSLDQGLQFLIQYYNGEERAKGNILERFSAQQFPDLHSELNLSSLELGDSALYFCASSVEGQLMNTEAFFGQGTRLTVV.

This sequence joins TRBV28 and TRBJ2-2; tentative D call: TRBD2 (5 bases). V was shortened by 6 bases and J by 0 bases, with 14 bases between the two germline ends. CDR1 and CDR2 (germline): MDHEN, SYDVKM. The CDR3 spans 16 residues. The chain's CDR3 is CASSPRDRTNTGELFF. In DNA, the CDR3 is TGTGCCAGCAGCCCCCGGGATCGGACGAACACCGGGGAGCTGTTTTTT.

The chain is built from TRBV5-1 and TRBJ1-1; D might be TRBD1 (5 bases). Trimming stripped 1 base from V and 5 bases from J, with 15 bases between. Germline lookup yields CDR1 SGHRS and CDR2 YFSETQ. CDR3 length equals 15 residues. The CDR3 region is CASSLFWGEGTEAFF. The CDR3 bases are TGCGCCAGCAGCTTGTTTTGGGGGGAAGGTACTGAAGCTTTCTTT.

This clone occurred once. The chain combines TRBV4-2 with TRBJ2-2; unclear D gene. Germline CDR1 LGHNA, CDR2 YNFKEQ. V lost 0 bases and J lost 1, with 15 bases in between. The CDR3 has 18 residues. CDR3: CASSQDSSEAWNTGELFF. CDR3 in DNA: TGTGCCAGCAGCCAAGATTCGAGCGAGGCTTGGAACACCGGGGAGCTGTTTTTT.

The chain combines TRBV6-1 with TRBJ1-1; D not certain. Trimming took off 1 base at V and 11 bases at J, with 14 bases between the two ends. This CDR3 has 13 amino acids. Germline-derived CDR1 and CDR2 are MNHNS and SASEGT. CDR3 in amino acids: CASSEGARFDAFF. The CDR3 nucleotides read TGTGCCAGCAGTGAAGGGGCAAGGTTCGATGCTTTCTTT.

The V call is TRBV6-5, the J call TRBJ1-2, with 7 bases identical to TRBD1. The V gene end was trimmed by 5 bases and the J gene end by 4 bases; junction bases not matched to a gene: 10. This CDR3 has 15 amino acids. CDR1 is MNHEY and CDR2 is SVGAGI in the germline V gene. This CDR3 reads CASSRGTASFYGYTF. The CDR3 DNA sequence: TGTGCCAGCAGTCGCGGGACAGCTAGCTTCTATGGCTACACCTTC.

The V gene is TRBV9, the J gene TRBJ2-1; 7 bases fit TRBD2. The germline CDR1 and CDR2 sequences are SGDLS and YYNGEE. The CDR3 is 14 amino acids. The junction had 7 bases not matched to a gene; V was cut back by 4 bases and J by 6 bases. The CDR3 bases are TGTGCCAGCAGCTCCCGGGACTATTCCAATGAGCAGTTCTTC. The encoded protein is CASSSRDYSNEQFF.

The rearrangement uses TRBV2 and TRBJ1-1; 7 bases match TRBD1. J lost 0 bases, V lost 11 bases, and 6 bases had no gene match. Germline CDR1 is SNHLY and CDR2 is FYNNEI. This CDR3 spans 13 amino acids. The CDR3 sequence is CAGKGQMNTEAFF. In nucleotides, the CDR3 is TGTGCCGGTAAGGGACAGATGAACACTGAAGCTTTCTTT. Full variable domain (outside the CDR3, taken from reference TRBV2 and TRBJ1-1): EPEVTQTPSHQVTQMGQEVILRCVPISNHLYFYWYRQILGQKVEFLVSFYNNEISEKSEIFDDQFSVERPDGSNFTLKIRSTKLEDSAMYFCAGKGQMNTEAFFGQGTRLTVV.

This rearrangement joins TRBV2 to TRBJ2-3, with 9 bases lining up with TRBD1. The CDR3 is 15 amino acids. J was trimmed by 6 bases and V by 6 bases; bases with no gene match: 10. CDR1 and CDR2 (germline): SNHLY, FYNNEI. In DNA, the CDR3 is TGTGCCAGCAGACCCAGTGACAGGGGGGGGGATACGCAGTATTTT. This translates into CASRPSDRGGDTQYF. Drawing the rest from reference TRBV2 and TRBJ2-3, the complete variable domain is EPEVTQTPSHQVTQMGQEVILRCVPISNHLYFYWYRQILGQKVEFLVSFYNNEISEKSEIFDDQFSVERPDGSNFTLKIRSTKLEDSAMYFCASRPSDRGGDTQYFGPGTRLTVL.

This clone was detected only once. The chain is built from TRBV28 and TRBJ1-1, with TRBD1 matching 11 bases. The trim removed 2 bases at V and 3 bases at J, leaving 8 bases unmatched. The CDR3 is 17 residues long. Per germline, CDR1 MDHEN and CDR2 SYDVKM. CDR3 bases: TGTGCCAGCAGTTTAAGGGACAGGGGGTTTAGGGACACTGAAGCTTTCTTT. The encoded protein is CASSLRDRGFRDTEAFF.

This chain uses TRBV24-1 with TRBJ2-7; D is unclear. Germline V lookup: CDR1 KGHDR, CDR2 SFDVKD. The CDR3 loop spans 11 amino acids. The V and J ends lost 4 bases and 3 bases respectively, with 3 bases between them. The CDR3 region has the DNA TGTGCCACCAGTGACAGCTACGAGCAGTACTTC. It specifies CATSDSYEQYF.

This chain links TRBV20-1 with TRBJ2-7, with 10 bases aligning to TRBD2. The V gene end was trimmed by 3 bases and the J gene end by 0 bases; junction bases not matched to a gene: 5. Germline CDR1 reads DFQATT; CDR2 reads SNEGSKA (reference sequence). The CDR3 is 15 residues long. The CDR3 sequence: CSASQGTSASYEQYF. The DNA of the CDR3 is TGCAGTGCTAGTCAGGGGACTAGCGCCTCCTACGAGCAGTACTTC.

The chain couples TRBV7-6 to TRBJ2-6; TRBD1 agrees at 8 bases. The CDR3 loop spans 17 amino acids. Germline V gene data show CDR1 as SGHVS and CDR2 as FNYEAQ. V gave up 4 bases and J gave up 0 bases; unmatched junction bases: 5. The CDR3 protein is CASSSGTGFSGANVLTF. The CDR3 DNA reads TGTGCCAGCAGCTCCGGGACAGGCTTCTCTGGGGCCAACGTCCTGACTTTC.

This clone was seen only a few times. The CDR3 here is CASRLQGVGAYGYTF. Written as DNA, the CDR3 is TGTGCCAGCAGGCTACAGGGAGTTGGGGCCTATGGCTACACCTTC. The chain combines TRBV28 with TRBJ1-2, with a weak D call TRBD1 (6 bases). V was shortened by 6 bases and J by 4 bases, with 18 bases between the two germline ends. Germline values: CDR1 MDHEN, CDR2 SYDVKM. The CDR3 has 15 residues.

The genes are TRBV30 and TRBJ1-1, with 9 bases fitting TRBD1. J lost 6 bases, V lost 2 bases, and 7 bases had no gene match. The CDR3 totals 14 residues. Germline V lookup: CDR1 GTSNPN, CDR2 SVGIG (reference sequence). For the CDR3, the DNA is TGTGCCTGGAGTCCCGGGACAGGGCGATCTGAAGCTTTCTTT. It is translated as CAWSPGTGRSEAFF.

The rearrangement joins TRBV6-1 to TRBJ1-4; D is undetermined. The CDR3 is made up of 13 amino acids. The V gene lost 1 base and the J gene lost 16 bases, with 16 bases spanning the gap. Germline lookup yields CDR1 MNHNS and CDR2 SASEGT. Here the CDR3 DNA reads TGTGCCAGCAGTGAAGAAAAGGTTCGGGTAAAGTTTTTT. Amino acids: CASSEEKVRVKFF.

This clone was seen a handful of times. The chain combines TRBV7-2 with TRBJ2-2; no clear D gene. The germline V gene has CDR1 SGHTA and CDR2 FQGNSA. The CDR3 has 14 residues. V was trimmed by 1 base and J by 7 bases, leaving 10 bases between them. The CDR3 bases are TGTGCCAGCAGCTTAGGTCGGGTTTACGGGGAGCTGTTTTTT. It is translated as CASSLGRVYGELFF.

The count of this clone is one. The chain employs TRBV7-9 and TRBJ1-4; D possibly corresponds to TRBD1 (5 bases). CDR1 is SEHNR and CDR2 is FQNEAQ in the germline V gene (reference sequence). V lost 2 bases to trimming and J lost 4 bases, with 14 bases between them. There are 16 residues in the CDR3. CDR3 protein: CASSLRSAQVNEKLFF. CDR3 bases: TGTGCCAGCAGCTTAAGGTCTGCACAGGTTAATGAAAAACTGTTTTTT.

This chain links TRBV28 with TRBJ1-1; D is unresolved. CDR1 MDHEN and CDR2 SYDVKM come from the germline V gene. Between the trimmed V and J ends, which lost 1 base and 3 bases, there was a span of 9 bases. The CDR3 is 14 amino acids. Here the CDR3 DNA reads TGTGCCAGCAGTTTATCCGGGGTAGACACTGAAGCTTTCTTT. Its protein product is CASSLSGVDTEAFF.

The chain uses TRBV27 and TRBJ2-2; 8 bases are a match to TRBD2. The length of the CDR3 is 15 residues. Germline CDR1 reads MNHEY; CDR2 reads SMNVEV (reference sequence). The V and J ends lost 5 bases and 4 bases, in that order; junction bases with no gene match: 6. The CDR3 loop is CASSPLAEPTGELFF. In DNA, the CDR3 is TGTGCCAGCAGTCCACTAGCGGAGCCCACCGGGGAGCTGTTTTTT.

V is TRBV6-1 and J is TRBJ1-2, with TRBD1 as a possible D gene (6 bases). Germline CDR1 is MNHNS and CDR2 is SASEGT. V lost 1 base to trimming and J lost 7 bases, with 13 bases between them. The CDR3 has 14 amino acids. CDR3 region: CASSEGGGRFGYTF. CDR3 DNA sequence: TGTGCCAGCAGTGAAGGAGGGGGTAGGTTTGGCTACACCTTC.

In the case of this clone: This CDR3 is also generated by other DNA sequences in the sample. The chain is built from TRBV19 and TRBJ1-2, with a possible D match to TRBD1 (6 bases). This CDR3 has 11 amino acids. V gave up 9 bases and J gave up 4 bases, with 9 bases separating them. Germline V gene lookup returns CDR1 LNHDA and CDR2 SQIVND (reference sequence). This chain's CDR3 is CASRTAYGYTF. The CDR3 DNA sequence: TGTGCCAGCCGGACAGCCTATGGCTACACCTTC.

The chain combines TRBV6-5 with TRBJ2-7, with 7 bases identical to TRBD1. The V and J ends lost 6 bases and 6 bases, in that order; junction bases with no gene match: 5. Germline V gene sequence: CDR1 MNHEY, CDR2 SVGAGI. The CDR3 has 12 residues. In nucleotides, the CDR3 is TGTGCCAGCAGCCCACAGGGGCGCGAGCAGTACTTC. This sequence encodes CASSPQGREQYF.

This chain links TRBV19 with TRBJ2-7; tentative D call: TRBD2 (5 bases). The V end lost 6 bases, the J end lost 0 bases, and 15 bases lay between the germline ends. Germline CDR1 reads LNHDA; CDR2 reads SQIVND (reference sequence). The CDR3 contains 15 residues. The DNA of the CDR3 is TGTGCCAGTAGCGGCGGACTGCAGTTCTCCTACGAGCAGTACTTC. Protein product: CASSGGLQFSYEQYF.